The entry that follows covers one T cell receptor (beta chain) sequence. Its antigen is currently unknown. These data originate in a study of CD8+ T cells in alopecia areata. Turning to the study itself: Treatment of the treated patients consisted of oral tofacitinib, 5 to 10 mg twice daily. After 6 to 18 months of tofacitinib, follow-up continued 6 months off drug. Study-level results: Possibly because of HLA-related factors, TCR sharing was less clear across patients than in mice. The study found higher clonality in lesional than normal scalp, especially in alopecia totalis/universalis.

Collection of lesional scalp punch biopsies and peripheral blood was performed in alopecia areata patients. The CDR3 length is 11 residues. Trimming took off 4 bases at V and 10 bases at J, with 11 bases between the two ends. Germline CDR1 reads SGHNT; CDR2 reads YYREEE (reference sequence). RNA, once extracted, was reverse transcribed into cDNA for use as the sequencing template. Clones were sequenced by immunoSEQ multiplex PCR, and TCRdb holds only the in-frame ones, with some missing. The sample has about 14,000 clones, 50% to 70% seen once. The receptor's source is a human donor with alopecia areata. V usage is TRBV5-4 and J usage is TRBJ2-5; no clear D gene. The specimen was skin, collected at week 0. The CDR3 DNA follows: TGTGCCAGCAGCCTTGAAAGGATCCAGTACTTC. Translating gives CASSLERIQYF.